This T cell receptor (beta chain) is from a study of blood T cell repertoires in COVID-19. Study summary: The analysed material was cDNA or gDNA that came from T cells, B-cell-depleted T cells, or PBMCs.

The assay was immunoSEQ multiplex PCR, and TCRdb's table has in-frame clones only and misses some. The sample lists a few hundred thousand clones; roughly 85% were seen once. The receptor was derived from a woman under 40 who had recovered from COVID-19. Sequenced material: PBMCs or T cells enriched from blood (not recorded which).

The CDR3 loop reads CASSYDKDSYTF. In DNA form, the CDR3 reads TGTGCCAGCAGTTACGACAAGGATAGCTACACCTTC. V and J are TRBV12-3 or TRBV12-4 and TRBJ1-2, with no clear D. V was shortened by 4 bases and J by 9 bases, with 12 bases between the two germline ends. The CDR3 spans 12 residues.